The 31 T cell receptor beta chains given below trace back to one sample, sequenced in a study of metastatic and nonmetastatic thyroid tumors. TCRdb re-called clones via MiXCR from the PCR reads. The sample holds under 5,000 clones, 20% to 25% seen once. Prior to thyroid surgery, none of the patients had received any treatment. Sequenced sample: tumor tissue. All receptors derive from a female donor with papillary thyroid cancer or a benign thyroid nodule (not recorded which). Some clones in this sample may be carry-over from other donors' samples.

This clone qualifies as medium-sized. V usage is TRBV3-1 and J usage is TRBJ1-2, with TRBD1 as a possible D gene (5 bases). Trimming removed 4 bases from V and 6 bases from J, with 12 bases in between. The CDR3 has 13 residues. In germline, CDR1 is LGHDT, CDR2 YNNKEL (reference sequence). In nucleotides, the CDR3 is TGTGCCAGCAGCCCAAAGCGGGGCGATGGCTACACCTTC. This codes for CASSPKRGDGYTF.

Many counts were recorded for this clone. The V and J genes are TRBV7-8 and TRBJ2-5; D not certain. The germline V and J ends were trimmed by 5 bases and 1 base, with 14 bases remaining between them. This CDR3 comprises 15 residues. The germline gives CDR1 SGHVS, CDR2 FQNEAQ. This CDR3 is CASSLGGWLQETQYF. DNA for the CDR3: TGTGCCAGCAGCCTAGGTGGGTGGCTCCAAGAGACCCAGTACTTC.

The CDR3: CASSLTLASPLHF. The CDR3 nucleotides are TGTGCCAGCAGCTTAACGCTAGCATCACCCCTCCACTTT. This chain connects TRBV7-3 to TRBJ1-6, with D unclear. This CDR3 spans 13 amino acids. V dropped 0 bases and J dropped 10 bases, with 7 bases sitting between them. Germline CDR1 SGHTA, CDR2 FQGTGA.

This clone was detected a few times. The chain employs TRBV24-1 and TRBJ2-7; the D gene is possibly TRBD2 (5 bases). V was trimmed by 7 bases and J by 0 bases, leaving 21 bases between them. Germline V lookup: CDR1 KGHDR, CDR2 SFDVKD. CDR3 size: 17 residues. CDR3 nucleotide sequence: TGTGCCACCAGGAGGGAGTGGATTAGCCCATACTCCTACGAGCAGTACTTC. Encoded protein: CATRREWISPYSYEQYF.

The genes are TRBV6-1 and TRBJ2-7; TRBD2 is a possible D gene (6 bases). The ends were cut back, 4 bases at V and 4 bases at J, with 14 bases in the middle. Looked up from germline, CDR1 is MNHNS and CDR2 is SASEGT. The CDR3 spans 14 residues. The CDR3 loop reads CASSVAGRNYEQYF. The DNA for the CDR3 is TGTGCCAGCAGTGTCGCGGGGCGGAATTACGAGCAGTACTTC.

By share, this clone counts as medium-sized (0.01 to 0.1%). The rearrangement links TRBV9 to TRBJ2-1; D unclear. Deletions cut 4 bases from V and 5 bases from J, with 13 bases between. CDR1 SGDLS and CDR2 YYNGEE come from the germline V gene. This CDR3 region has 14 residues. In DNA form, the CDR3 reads TGTGCCAGCAGCAGTAGCATTACCCACAATGAGCAGTTCTTC. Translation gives CASSSSITHNEQFF.

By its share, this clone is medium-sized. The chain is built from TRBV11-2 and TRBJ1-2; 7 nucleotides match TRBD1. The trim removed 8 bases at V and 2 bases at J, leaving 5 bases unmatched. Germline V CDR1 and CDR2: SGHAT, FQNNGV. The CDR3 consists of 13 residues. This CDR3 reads CASSRGQNYGYTF. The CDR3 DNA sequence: TGTGCCAGCTCCCGGGGACAGAACTATGGCTACACCTTC. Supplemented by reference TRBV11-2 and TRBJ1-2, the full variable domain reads EAGVAQSPRYKIIEKRQSVAFWCNPISGHATLYWYQQILGQGPKLLIQFQNNGVVDDSQLPKDRFSAERLKGVDSTLKIQPAKLEDSAVYLCASSRGQNYGYTFGSGTRLTVV.

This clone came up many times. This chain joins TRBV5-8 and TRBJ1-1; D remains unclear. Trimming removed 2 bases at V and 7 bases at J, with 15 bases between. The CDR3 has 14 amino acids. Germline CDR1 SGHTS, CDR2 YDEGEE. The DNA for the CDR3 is TGTGCCAGCAGCTTTAACTGGGCCGCCCTTGAAGCTTTCTTT. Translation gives CASSFNWAALEAFF.

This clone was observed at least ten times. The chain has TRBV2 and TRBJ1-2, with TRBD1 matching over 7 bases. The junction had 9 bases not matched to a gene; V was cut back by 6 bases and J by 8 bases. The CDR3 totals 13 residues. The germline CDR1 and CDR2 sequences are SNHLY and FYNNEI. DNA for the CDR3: TGTGCCAGCAGACCGAGGGGGCGAAGGGGCTACACCTTC. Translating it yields CASRPRGRRGYTF.

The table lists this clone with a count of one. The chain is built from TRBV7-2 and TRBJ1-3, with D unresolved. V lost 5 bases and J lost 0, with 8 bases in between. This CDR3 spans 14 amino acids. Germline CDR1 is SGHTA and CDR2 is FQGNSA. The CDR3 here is CASSVIHSGNTIYF. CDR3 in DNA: TGTGCCAGCAGCGTAATTCACTCTGGAAACACCATATATTTT.

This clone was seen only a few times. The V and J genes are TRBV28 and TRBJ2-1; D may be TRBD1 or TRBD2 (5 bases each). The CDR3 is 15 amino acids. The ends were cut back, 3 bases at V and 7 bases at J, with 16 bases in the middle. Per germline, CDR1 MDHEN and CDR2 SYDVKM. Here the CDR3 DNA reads TGTGCCAGCAGTTTCTTGAGGGGTATCGGGAATGAGCAGTTCTTC. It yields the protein CASSFLRGIGNEQFF.

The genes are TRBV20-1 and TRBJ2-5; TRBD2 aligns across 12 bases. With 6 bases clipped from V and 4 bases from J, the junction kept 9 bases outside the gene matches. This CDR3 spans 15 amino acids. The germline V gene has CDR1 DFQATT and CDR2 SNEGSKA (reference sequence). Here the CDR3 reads CSAAPSGRAGETQYF. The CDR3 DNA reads TGCAGTGCCGCCCCTAGCGGGAGGGCAGGAGAGACCCAGTACTTC.

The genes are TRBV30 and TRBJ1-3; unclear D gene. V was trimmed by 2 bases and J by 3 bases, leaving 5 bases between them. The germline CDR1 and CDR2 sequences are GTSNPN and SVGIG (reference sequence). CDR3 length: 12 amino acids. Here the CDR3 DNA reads TGTGCCTGGAGTACCAGTGGAAACACCATATATTTT. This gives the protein CAWSTSGNTIYF.

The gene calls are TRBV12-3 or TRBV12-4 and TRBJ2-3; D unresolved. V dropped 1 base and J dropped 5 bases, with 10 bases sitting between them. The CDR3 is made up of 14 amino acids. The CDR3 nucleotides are TGTGCCAGCAGTTTAGTACTGGCTGGAGATACGCAGTATTTT. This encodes CASSLVLAGDTQYF.

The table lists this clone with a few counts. This chain's CDR3 is CASSVYLAGEHSYNEQFF. The CDR3 region has the DNA TGTGCCAGCAGTGTTTATCTAGCGGGAGAACACTCCTACAATGAGCAGTTCTTC. V gene TRBV6-1 combines with J gene TRBJ2-1, with TRBD2 identical over 10 bases. Per the germline V gene, CDR1 is MNHNS and CDR2 is SASEGT. CDR3 size: 18 residues. J lost 0 bases, V lost 4 bases, and 9 bases had no gene match.

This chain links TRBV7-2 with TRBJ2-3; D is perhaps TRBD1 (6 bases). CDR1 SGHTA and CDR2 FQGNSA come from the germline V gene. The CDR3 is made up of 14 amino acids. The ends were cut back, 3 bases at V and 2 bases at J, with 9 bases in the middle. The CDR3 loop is CASSFRGNTDTQYF. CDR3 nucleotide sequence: TGTGCCAGCAGCTTCAGGGGAAACACAGATACGCAGTATTTT.

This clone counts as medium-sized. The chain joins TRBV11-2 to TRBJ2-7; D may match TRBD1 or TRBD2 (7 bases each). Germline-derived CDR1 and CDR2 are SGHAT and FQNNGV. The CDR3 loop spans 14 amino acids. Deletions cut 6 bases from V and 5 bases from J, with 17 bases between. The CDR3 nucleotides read TGTGCCAGCAGAGAAAGACAGGGAGGGCACGAGCAGTACTTC. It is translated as CASRERQGGHEQYF.

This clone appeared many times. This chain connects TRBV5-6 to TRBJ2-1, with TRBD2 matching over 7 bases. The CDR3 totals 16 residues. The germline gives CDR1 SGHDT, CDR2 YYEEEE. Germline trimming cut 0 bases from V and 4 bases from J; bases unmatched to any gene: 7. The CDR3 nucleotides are TGTGCCAGCAGCTTGGCCGGACTAGTAGTATACAATGAGCAGTTCTTC. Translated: CASSLAGLVVYNEQFF. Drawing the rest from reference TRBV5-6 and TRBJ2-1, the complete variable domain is DAGVTQSPTHLIKTRGQQVTLRCSPKSGHDTVSWYQQALGQGPQFIFQYYEEEERQRGNFPDRFSGHQFPNYSSELNVNALLLGDSALYLCASSLAGLVVYNEQFFGPGTRLTVL.

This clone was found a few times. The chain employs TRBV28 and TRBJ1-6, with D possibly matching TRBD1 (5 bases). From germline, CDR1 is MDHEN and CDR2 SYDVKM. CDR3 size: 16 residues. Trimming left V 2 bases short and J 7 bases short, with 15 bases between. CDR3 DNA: TGTGCCAGCAGTTTAAGGATGGGGGGTGAAAATTCACCCCTCCACTTT. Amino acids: CASSLRMGGENSPLHF.

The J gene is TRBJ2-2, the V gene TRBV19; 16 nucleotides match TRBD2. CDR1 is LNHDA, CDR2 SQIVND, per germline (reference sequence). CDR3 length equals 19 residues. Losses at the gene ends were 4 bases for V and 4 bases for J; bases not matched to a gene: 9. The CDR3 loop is CASSTYPGLAGGPTGELFF. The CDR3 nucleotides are TGTGCCAGTAGTACCTATCCGGGACTAGCGGGAGGGCCCACCGGGGAGCTGTTTTTT.

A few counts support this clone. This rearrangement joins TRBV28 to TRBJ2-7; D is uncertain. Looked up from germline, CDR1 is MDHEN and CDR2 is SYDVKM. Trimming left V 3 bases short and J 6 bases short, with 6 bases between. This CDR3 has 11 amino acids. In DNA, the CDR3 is TGTGCCAGCAGTTTCAGTCGCGAGCAGTACTTC. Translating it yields CASSFSREQYF.

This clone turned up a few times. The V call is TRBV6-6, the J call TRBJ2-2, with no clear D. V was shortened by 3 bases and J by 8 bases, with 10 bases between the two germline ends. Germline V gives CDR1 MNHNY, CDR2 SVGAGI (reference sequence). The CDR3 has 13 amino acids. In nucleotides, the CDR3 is TGTGCCAGCAGTTATTATCTTGGGGGGGAGCTGTTTTTT. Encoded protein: CASSYYLGGELFF.

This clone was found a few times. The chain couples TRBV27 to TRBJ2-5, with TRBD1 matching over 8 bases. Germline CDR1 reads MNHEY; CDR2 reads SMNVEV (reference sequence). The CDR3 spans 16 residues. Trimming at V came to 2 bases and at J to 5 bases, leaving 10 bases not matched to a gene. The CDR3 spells CASSLRGRGPGETQYF. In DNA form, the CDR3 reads TGTGCCAGCAGTTTAAGAGGCAGGGGGCCGGGGGAGACCCAGTACTTC.

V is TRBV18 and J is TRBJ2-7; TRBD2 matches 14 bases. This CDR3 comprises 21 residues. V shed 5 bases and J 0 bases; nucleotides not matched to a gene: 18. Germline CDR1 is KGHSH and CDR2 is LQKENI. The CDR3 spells CASSSTSWQGLAGATSYEQYF. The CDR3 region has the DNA TGTGCCAGCTCATCTACTAGTTGGCAGGGACTAGCGGGGGCCACCTCCTACGAGCAGTACTTC.

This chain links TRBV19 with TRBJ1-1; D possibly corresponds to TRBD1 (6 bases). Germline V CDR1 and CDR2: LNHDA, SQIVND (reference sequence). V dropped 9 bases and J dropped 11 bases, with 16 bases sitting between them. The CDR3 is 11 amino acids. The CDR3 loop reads CASQHRDKAFF. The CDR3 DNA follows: TGTGCCAGCCAACACAGGGATAAGGCTTTCTTT.

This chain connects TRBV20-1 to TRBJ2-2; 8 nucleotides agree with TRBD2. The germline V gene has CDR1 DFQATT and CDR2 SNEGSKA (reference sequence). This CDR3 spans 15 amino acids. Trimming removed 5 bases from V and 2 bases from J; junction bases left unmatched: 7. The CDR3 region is CSARRLASNTGELFF. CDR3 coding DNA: TGCAGTGCTCGTAGACTAGCGAGTAACACCGGGGAGCTGTTTTTT.

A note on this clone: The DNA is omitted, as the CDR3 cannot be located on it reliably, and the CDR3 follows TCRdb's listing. CDR3: CASSPSTLNEQFFGELFF. The chain has TRBV19 and TRBJ2-2; the table calls TRBD2, which could not be checked here. In germline, CDR1 is LNHDA, CDR2 SQIVND (reference sequence). A total of 18 residues make up the CDR3, ends included.

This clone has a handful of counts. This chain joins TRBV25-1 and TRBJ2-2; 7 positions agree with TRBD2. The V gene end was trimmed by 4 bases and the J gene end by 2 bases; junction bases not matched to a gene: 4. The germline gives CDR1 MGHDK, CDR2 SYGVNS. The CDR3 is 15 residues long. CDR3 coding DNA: TGTGCCAGCAGTGTAGCGGGCGGTAACACCGGGGAGCTGTTTTTT. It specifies CASSVAGGNTGELFF.

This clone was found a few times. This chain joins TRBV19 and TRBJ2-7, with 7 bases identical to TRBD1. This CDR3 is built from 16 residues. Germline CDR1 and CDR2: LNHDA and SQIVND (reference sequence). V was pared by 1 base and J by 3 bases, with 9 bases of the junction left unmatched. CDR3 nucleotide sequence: TGTGCCAGTAGTATAGCCCCGACAGGGTTGGACTACGAGCAGTACTTC. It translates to CASSIAPTGLDYEQYF.

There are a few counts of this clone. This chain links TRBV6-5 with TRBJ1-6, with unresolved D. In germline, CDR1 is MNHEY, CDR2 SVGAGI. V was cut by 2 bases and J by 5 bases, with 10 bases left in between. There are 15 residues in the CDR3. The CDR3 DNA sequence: TGTGCCAGCAGTTACGGAGCAGTACATAATTCACCCCTCCACTTT. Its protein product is CASSYGAVHNSPLHF.

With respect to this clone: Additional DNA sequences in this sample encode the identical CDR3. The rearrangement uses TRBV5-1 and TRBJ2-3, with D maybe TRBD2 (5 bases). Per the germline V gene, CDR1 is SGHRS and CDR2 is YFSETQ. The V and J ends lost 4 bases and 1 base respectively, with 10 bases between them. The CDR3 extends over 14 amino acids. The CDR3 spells CASSRGQGTDTQYF. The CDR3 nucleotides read TGCGCCAGCAGCCGAGGGCAGGGCACAGATACGCAGTATTTT.